The rows below give T cell receptor beta chains drawn from one sample of a study of shared clonotypes between healthy human individuals. Produced via immunoSEQ multiplex PCR; TCRdb's table is partial and in-frame only. The table shows 500,000 to 650,000 clones, with around 80% occurring only once. Sequencing input: PBMCs. Every receptor here comes from a woman in her 40s in good health. Some clones in this sample may be carry-over from other donors' samples. The CDR3 runs from the conserved cysteine through the conserved F or W. D genes are given only for firm matches. Clone size is shown for a subset of rows, as once, few, many or a class of expanded clone.

TRBJ2-7	NA	TRBV10-2	TRBD2	TGCGCCAGCAGTGAAGGTCTAGCGGTAAGCTCCTACGAGCAGTACTTC	CASSEGLAVSSYEQYF
TRBJ2-3	NA	TRBV27	TRBD2	TGTGCCAGCAGTTCACTAGCGGGAGGGCCCGATACGCAGTATTTT	CASSSLAGGPDTQYF
TRBJ2-2	once	TRBV4-2	TRBD2	TGTGCCAGCAGCCAAGATGGGCGGGGGGTAAGAGGCGGGGAGCTGTTTTTT	CASSQDGRGVRGGELFF
TRBJ2-7	NA	TRBV5-1	TRBD1	TGCGCCAGCAGGGCGCGGACAGGGGCCTACGAGCAGTACTTC	CASRARTGAYEQYF
TRBJ2-2	NA	TRBV9	NA	TGTGCCAGCACCCTAGAAAGGACCGGGGAGCTGTTTTTT	CASTLERTGELFF
TRBJ1-5	NA	TRBV20-1	NA	TGCAGTGCGGGCCCCGGCGGGCCCCAGCATTTT	CSAGPGGPQHF
TRBJ2-5	few	TRBV4-3	NA	TGCGCCAGCAGCCAGTCCGTGATGGGGCAAGAGACCCAGTACTTC	CASSQSVMGQETQYF
TRBJ1-1	few	TRBV6-6	NA	TGTGCCAGCAGTTACTCCATCTACACTGAAGCTTTCTTT	CASSYSIYTEAFF
TRBJ1-2	few	TRBV7-9	NA	TGTGCCAGCAGCCCCAGGGGCCTAGGAGGGGGCTACACCTTC	CASSPRGLGGGYTF
TRBJ1-1	few	TRBV6-5	NA	TGTGCCAGCAGTTACTCAGGGGGGACGTCTGAAGCTTTCTTT	CASSYSGGTSEAFF
TRBJ2-2	few	TRBV5-1	TRBD2	TGCGCCAGCTCGGGACTAGGAAACACCGGGGAGCTGTTTTTT	CASSGLGNTGELFF
TRBJ2-1	NA	TRBV19	NA	TGTGCCAGTAGTTCTCCCCGCGATGAGCAGTTCTTC	CASSSPRDEQFF
TRBJ2-5	NA	TRBV7-6	TRBD1	TGTGCCAGCAGCAACGGACAGGGGTGGGGAAGGGAGACCCAGTACTTC	CASSNGQGWGRETQYF
TRBJ1-5	NA	TRBV19	TRBD1	TGTGCCAGTAGTATACTGGAGACAGGGAGTCAGCCCCAGCATTTT	CASSILETGSQPQHF
TRBJ2-1	NA	TRBV10-2	TRBD2	TGCGCCAGCACACCTAGCGGGGGATACAATGAGCAGTTCTTC	CASTPSGGYNEQFF
TRBJ1-2	NA	TRBV7-2	TRBD1	TGTGCCAGCAGCTTCACAGGGGGGGACTATGGCTACACCTTC	CASSFTGGDYGYTF